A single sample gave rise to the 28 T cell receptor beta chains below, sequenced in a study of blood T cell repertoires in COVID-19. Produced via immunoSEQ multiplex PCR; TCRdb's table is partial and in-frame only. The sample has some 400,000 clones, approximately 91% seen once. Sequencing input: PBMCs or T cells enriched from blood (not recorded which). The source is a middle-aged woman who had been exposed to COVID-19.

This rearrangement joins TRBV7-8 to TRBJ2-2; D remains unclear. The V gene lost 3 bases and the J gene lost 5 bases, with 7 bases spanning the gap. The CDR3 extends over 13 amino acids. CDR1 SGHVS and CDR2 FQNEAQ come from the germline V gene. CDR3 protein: CASSFTRTGELFF. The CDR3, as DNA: TGTGCCAGCAGCTTCACCAGGACCGGGGAGCTGTTTTTT.

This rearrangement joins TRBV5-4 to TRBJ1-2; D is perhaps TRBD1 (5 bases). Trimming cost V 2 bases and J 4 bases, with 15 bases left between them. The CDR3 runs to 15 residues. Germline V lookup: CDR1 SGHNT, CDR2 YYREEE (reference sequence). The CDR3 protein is CASSFFFGGGYGYTF. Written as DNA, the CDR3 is TGTGCCAGCAGCTTTTTCTTTGGGGGGGGCTATGGCTACACCTTC.

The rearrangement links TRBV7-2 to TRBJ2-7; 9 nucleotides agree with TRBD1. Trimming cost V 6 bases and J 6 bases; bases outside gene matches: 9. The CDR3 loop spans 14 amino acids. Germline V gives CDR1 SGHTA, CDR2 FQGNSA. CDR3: CASRPGTGFREQYF. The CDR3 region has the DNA TGTGCCAGCAGACCCGGGACAGGGTTTCGCGAGCAGTACTTC.

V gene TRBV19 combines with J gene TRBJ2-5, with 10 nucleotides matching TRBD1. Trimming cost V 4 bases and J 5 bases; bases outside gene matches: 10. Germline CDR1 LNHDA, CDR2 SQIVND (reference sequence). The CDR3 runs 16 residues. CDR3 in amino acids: CASSTKDRGLEETQYF. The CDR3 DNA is TGTGCCAGTAGTACCAAGGACAGGGGGTTGGAGGAGACCCAGTACTTC.

The CDR3 region has the DNA TGCGCCAGCAGCTTCGAAGCTGTCGGGACCCAGTACTTC. The encoded protein is CASSFEAVGTQYF. This rearrangement joins TRBV5-1 to TRBJ2-5, with unresolved D. The V gene's germline CDR1 is SGHRS and CDR2 YFSETQ. This CDR3 is built from 13 residues. Trimming took 2 bases from V and 7 from J, leaving 12 bases between them.

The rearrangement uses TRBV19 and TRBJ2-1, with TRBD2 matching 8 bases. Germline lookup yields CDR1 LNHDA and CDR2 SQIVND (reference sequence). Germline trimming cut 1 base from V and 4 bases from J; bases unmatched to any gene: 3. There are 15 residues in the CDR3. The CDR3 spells CASSIVGGGYNEQFF. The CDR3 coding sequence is TGTGCCAGTAGTATAGTCGGGGGGGGTTACAATGAGCAGTTCTTC.

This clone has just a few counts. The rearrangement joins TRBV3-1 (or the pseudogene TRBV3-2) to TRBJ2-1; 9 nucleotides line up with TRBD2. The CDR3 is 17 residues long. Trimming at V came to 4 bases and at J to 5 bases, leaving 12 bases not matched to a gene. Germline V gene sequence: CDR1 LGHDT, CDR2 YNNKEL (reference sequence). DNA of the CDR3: TGTGCCAGCAGCCTAGGGACCCTGGGACTAGCCAACAATGAGCAGTTCTTC. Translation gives CASSLGTLGLANNEQFF.

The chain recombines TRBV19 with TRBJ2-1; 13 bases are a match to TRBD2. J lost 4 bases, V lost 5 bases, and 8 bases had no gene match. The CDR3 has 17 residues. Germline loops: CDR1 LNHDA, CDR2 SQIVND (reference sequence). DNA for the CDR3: TGTGCCAGTAGTGCTCGGACTAGCGGGAGTACGTACAATGAGCAGTTCTTC. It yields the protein CASSARTSGSTYNEQFF. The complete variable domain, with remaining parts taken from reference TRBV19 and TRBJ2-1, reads DGGITQSPKYLFRKEGQNVTLSCEQNLNHDAMYWYRQDPGQGLRLIYYSQIVNDFQKGDIAEGYSVSREKKESFPLTVTSAQKNPTAFYLCASSARTSGSTYNEQFFGPGTRLTVL.

CDR3: CASSSGATNEKLFF. CDR3 nucleotides: TGTGCCAGCAGCTCAGGGGCCACTAATGAAAAACTGTTTTTT. The genes are TRBV6-5 and TRBJ1-4, with a tentative D call TRBD1 (6 bases). The germline V gene encodes CDR1 MNHEY and CDR2 SVGAGI. The CDR3 spans 14 residues. V lost 6 bases, J lost 2 bases, and 10 bases lay in between.

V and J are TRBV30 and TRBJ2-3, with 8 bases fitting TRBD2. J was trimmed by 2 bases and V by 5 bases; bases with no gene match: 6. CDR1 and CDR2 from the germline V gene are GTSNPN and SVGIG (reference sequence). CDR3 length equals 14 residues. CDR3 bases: TGTGCCTGGTCGGGGGGGTACCCCACAGATACGCAGTATTTT. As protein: CAWSGGYPTDTQYF.

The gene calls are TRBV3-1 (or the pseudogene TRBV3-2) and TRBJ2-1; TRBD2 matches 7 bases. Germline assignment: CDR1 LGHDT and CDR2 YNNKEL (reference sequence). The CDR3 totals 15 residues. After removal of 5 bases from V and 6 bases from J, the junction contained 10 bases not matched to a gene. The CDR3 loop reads CASSSLGTMANEQFF. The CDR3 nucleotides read TGTGCCAGCAGCTCACTTGGGACTATGGCCAATGAGCAGTTCTTC.

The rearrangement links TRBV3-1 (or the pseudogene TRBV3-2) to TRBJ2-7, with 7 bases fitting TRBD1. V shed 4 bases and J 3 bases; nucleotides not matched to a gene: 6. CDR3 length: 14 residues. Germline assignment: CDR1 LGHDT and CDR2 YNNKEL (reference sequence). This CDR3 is CASSPWDRFYEQYF. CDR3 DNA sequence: TGTGCCAGCAGCCCTTGGGACAGATTCTACGAGCAGTACTTC.

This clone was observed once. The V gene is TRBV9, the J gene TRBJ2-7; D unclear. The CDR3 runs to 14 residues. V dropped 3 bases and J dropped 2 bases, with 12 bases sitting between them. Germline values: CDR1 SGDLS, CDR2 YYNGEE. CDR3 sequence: CASSDSALAYEQYF. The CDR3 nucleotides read TGTGCCAGCAGCGATTCCGCATTAGCCTACGAGCAGTACTTC.

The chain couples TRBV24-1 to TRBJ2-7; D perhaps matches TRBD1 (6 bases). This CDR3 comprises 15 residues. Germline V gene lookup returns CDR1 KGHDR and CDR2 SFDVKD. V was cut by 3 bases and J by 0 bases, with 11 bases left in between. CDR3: CATSDPRDNSYEQYF. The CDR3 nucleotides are TGTGCCACCAGTGATCCCAGGGACAACTCCTACGAGCAGTACTTC.

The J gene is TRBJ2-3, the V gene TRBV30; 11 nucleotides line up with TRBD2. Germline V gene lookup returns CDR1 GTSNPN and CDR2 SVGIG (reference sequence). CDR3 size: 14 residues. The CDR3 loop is CAGTSGGSTDTQYF. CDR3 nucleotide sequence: TGTGCTGGTACTAGCGGGGGAAGCACAGATACGCAGTATTTT. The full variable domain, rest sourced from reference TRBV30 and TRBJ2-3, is SQTIHQWPATLVQPVGSPLSLECTVEGTSNPNLYWYRQAAGRGLQLLFYSVGIGQISSEVPQNLSASRPQDRQFILSSKKLLLSDSGFYLCAGTSGGSTDTQYFGPGTRLTVL.

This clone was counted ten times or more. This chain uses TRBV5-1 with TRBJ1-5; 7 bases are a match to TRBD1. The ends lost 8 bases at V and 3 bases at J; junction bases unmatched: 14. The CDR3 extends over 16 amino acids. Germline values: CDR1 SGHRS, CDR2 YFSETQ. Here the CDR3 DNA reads TGCGCCAGGGGTCACCGGGCAGGGGGTTACAATCAGCCCCAGCATTTT. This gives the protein CARGHRAGGYNQPQHF.

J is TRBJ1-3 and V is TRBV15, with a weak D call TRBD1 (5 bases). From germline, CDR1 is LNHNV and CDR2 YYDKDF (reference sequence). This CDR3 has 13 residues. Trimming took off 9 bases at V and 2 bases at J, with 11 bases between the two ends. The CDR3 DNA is TGTGCCACTGCAGCGGGGCCTGGAAACACCATATATTTT. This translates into CATAAGPGNTIYF.

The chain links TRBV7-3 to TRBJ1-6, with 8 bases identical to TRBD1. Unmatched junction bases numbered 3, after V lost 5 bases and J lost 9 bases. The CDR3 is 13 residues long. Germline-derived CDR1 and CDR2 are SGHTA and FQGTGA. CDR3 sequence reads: CASSLGQGSPLHF. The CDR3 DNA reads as TGTGCCAGCAGCCTTGGACAGGGTTCACCCCTCCACTTT.

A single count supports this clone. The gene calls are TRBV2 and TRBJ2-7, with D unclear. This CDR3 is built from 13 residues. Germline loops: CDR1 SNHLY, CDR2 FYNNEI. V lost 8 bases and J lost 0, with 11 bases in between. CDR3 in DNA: TGTGCCAGCGGTGCCTCTCTCTCCTACGAGCAGTACTTC. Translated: CASGASLSYEQYF.

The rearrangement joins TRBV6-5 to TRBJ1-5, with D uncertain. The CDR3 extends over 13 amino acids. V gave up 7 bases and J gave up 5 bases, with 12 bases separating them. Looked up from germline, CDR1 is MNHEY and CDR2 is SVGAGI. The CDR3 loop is CASKEGSYQPQHF. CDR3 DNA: TGTGCCAGCAAAGAGGGAAGCTATCAGCCCCAGCATTTT.

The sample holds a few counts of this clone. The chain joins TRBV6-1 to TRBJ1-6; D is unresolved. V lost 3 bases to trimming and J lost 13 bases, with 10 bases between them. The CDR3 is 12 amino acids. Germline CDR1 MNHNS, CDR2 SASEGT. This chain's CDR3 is CASSERATPLHF. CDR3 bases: TGTGCCAGCAGTGAGAGAGCCACCCCCCTCCACTTT.

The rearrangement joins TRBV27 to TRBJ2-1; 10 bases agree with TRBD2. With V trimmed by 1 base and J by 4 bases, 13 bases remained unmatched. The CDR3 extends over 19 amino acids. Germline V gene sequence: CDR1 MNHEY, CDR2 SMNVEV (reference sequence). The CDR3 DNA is TGTGCCAGCAGTTTATTTTCAGCTAGCGGGGGAAAACTTTACAATGAGCAGTTCTTC. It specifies CASSLFSASGGKLYNEQFF.

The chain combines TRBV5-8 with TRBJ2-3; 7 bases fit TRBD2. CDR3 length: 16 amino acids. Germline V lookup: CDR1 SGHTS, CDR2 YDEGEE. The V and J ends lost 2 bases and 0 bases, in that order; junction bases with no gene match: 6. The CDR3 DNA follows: TGTGCCAGCAGCTTTGGGGCTAGCGGAAGCACAGATACGCAGTATTTT. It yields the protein CASSFGASGSTDTQYF.

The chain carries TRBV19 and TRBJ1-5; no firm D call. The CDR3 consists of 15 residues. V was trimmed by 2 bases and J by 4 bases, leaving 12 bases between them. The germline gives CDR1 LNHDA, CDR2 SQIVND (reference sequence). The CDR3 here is CASSITPGGNQPQHF. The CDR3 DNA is TGTGCCAGTAGTATAACCCCGGGAGGGAATCAGCCCCAGCATTTT.

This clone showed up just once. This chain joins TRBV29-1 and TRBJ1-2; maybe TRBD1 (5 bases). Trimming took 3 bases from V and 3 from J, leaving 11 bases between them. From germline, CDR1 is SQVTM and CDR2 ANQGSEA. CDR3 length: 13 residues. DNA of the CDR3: TGCAGCGTTGATTGGCGGGGGGACTATGGCTACACCTTC. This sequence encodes CSVDWRGDYGYTF. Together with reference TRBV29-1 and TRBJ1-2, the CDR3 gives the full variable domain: SAVISQKPSRDICQRGTSLTIQCQVDSQVTMMFWYRQQPGQSLTLIATANQGSEATYESGFVIDKFPISRPNLTFSTLTVSNMSPEDSSIYLCSVDWRGDYGYTFGSGTRLTVV.

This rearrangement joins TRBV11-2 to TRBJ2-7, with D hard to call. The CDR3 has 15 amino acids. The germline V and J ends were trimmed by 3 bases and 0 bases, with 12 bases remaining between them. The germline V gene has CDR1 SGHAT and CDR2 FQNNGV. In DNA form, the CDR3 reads TGTGCCAGCAGCTTGACCCAACCAGGCTCCTACGAGCAGTACTTC. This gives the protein CASSLTQPGSYEQYF. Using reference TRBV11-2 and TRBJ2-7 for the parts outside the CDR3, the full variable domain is EAGVAQSPRYKIIEKRQSVAFWCNPISGHATLYWYQQILGQGPKLLIQFQNNGVVDDSQLPKDRFSAERLKGVDSTLKIQPAKLEDSAVYLCASSLTQPGSYEQYFGPGTRLTVT.

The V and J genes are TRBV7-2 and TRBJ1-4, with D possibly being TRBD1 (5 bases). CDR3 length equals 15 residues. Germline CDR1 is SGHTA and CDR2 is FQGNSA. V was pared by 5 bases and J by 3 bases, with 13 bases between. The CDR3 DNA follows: TGTGCCAGCAGCGAAAGGGGCGCTTCTAATGAAAAACTGTTTTTT. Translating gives CASSERGASNEKLFF.

The CDR3, as DNA: TGTGCCAGCAGTTACAAGGGGGCTGAAGCTTTCTTT. Translation: CASSYKGAEAFF. The chain carries TRBV6-2 or TRBV6-3 and TRBJ1-1; possible D gene TRBD1, 6 bases. Germline V gene data show CDR1 as MNHEY and CDR2 as SVGEGT. This CDR3 is built from 12 residues. V was cut by 2 bases and J by 6 bases, with 7 bases left in between.